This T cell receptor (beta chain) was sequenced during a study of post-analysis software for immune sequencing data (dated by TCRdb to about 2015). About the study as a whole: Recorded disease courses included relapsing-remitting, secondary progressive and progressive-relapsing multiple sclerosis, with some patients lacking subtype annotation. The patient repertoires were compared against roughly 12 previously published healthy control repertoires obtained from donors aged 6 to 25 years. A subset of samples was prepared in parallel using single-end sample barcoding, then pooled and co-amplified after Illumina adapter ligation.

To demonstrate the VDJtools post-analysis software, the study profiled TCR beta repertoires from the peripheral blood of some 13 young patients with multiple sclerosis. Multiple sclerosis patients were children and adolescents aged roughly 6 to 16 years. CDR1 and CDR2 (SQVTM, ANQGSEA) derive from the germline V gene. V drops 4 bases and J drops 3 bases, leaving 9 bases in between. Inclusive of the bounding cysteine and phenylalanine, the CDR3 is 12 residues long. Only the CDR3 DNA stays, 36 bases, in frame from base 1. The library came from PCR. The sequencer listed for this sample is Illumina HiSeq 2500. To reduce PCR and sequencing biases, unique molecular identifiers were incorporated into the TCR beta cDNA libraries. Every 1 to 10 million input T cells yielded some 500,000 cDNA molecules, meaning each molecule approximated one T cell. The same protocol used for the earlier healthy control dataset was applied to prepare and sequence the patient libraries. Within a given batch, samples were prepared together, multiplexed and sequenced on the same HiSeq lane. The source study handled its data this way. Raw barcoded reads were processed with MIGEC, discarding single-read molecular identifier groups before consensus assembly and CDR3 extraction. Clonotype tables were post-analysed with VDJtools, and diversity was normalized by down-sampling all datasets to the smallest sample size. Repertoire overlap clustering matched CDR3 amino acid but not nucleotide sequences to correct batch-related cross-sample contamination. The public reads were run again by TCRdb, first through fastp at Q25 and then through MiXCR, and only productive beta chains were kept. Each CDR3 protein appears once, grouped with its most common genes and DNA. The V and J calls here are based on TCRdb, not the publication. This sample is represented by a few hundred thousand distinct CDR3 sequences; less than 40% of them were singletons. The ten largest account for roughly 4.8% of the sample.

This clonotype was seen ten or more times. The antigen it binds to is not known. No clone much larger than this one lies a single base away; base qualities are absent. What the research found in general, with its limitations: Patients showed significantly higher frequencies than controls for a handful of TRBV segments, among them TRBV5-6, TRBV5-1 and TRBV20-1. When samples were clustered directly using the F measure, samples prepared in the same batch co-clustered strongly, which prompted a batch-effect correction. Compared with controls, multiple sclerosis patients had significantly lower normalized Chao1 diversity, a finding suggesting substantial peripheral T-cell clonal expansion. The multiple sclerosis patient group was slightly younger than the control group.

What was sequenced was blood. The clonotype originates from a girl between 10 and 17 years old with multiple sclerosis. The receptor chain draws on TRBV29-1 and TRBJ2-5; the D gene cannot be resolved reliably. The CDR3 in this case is CSVGKTEETQYF. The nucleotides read TGCAGCGTTGGAAAGACGGAAGAGACCCAGTACTTC. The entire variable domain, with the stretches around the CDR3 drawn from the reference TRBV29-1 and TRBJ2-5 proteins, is SAVISQKPSRDICQRGTSLTIQCQVDSQVTMMFWYRQQPGQSLTLIATANQGSEATYESGFVIDKFPISRPNLTFSTLTVSNMSPEDSSIYLCSVGKTEETQYFGPGTRLLVL.